This T cell receptor beta chain emerged from a study of blood T cell repertoires in COVID-19. Per the original data handling: By means of reference gene primer amplification, nucleated cell counts were estimated. Repertoires were generated with immunoSEQ multiplex PCR, while TCRdb's copy carries only in-frame clones and drops some. V and J calls and clone size are copied from that table; D and trimming were computed from the DNA. The sample has approximately 190,000 clones, roughly four fifths seen once; the top ten hold approximately 6.2%. Trimming took 3 bases from V and 1 from J, leaving 15 bases between them. The CDR3 spans 16 residues. The germline gives CDR1 SNHLY, CDR2 FYNNEI.

The sample taken for sequencing was peripheral blood. The chain is built from TRBV2 and TRBJ1-2; TRBD1 might be the D (6 bases). The receptor's source is a woman between 40 and 50 years old with acute or convalescent COVID-19. The CDR3 here is CASSEYRVSHNYGYTF. As DNA, the CDR3 is TGTGCCAGCAGTGAGTACAGGGTCTCCCATAACTATGGCTACACCTTC.